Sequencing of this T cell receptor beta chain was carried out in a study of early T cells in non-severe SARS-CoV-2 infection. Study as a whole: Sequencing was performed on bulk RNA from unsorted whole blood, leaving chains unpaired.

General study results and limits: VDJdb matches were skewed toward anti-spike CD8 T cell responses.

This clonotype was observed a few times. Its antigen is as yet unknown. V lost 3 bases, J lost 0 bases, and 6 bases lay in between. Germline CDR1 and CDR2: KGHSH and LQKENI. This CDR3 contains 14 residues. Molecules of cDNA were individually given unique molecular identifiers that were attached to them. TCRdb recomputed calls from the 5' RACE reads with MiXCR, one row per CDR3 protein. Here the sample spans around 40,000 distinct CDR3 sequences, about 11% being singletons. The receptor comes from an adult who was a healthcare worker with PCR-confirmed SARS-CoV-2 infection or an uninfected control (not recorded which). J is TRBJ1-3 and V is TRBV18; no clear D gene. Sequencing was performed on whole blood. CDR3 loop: CASSPQSSGNTIYF. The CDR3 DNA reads TGTGCCAGCTCACCGCAAAGCTCTGGAAACACCATATATTTT.